This T cell receptor beta chain was observed in a study of OX40 agonist ivuxolimab in advanced cancers. Study as a whole: The study reported partial responses in three patients: one hepatocellular carcinoma, two cutaneous melanoma. Study-wide findings and caveats: Researchers did not determine the expanded peripheral T cells' antigen specificity.

The V gene's germline CDR1 is SGHTA and CDR2 FQGTGA. The V and J ends lost 5 bases and 3 bases respectively, with 6 bases between them. This CDR3 contains 12 residues. Clones were sequenced by immunoSEQ multiplex PCR, and TCRdb holds only the in-frame ones, with some missing. The sample lists some 90,000 clones, approximately 90% occurring once. In the case of this clone: The antigen is unknown.

The sequence derives from an adult with an advanced solid tumor such as melanoma, head and neck, liver or kidney cancer. Sequencing was performed on CD4+ or CD8+ T cells sorted from blood, taken in a trial of the OX40 agonist ivuxolimab. The rearrangement joins TRBV7-3 to TRBJ2-3; D is unresolved. CDR3 DNA sequence: TGTGCCAGCAGCCCATCAACAGATACGCAGTATTTT. Translated, it gives CASSPSTDTQYF.